Listed below are T cell receptor beta chains from one sample, sequenced in a study of CXCR3-negative and CXCR3-positive naive CD8 T cells. From the 5' RACE reads, TCRdb lists one entry per CDR3 protein and no DNA. This sample carries 75,000 to 100,000 distinct CDR3 sequences, with around 0.82% going to the ten biggest clones. Sequenced: naive CXCR3+ CD8+ T cells from blood. The receptors derive from a human donor in good health. Some clones in this sample may be carry-over from other donors' samples. Both conserved end residues are part of each CDR3.

TRBV30,TRBJ1-1,CAWSVSGSTEAFF
TRBV21-1,TRBJ1-4,CASSKDDRINEKLFF
TRBV6-2/TRBV6-3,TRBJ2-1,CAMGGSYNEQFF
TRBV20-1,TRBJ1-4,CSAPGLSGWELFF
TRBV12-3/TRBV12-4,TRBJ1-5,CASSLTDRANQPQHF
TRBV5-1,TRBJ1-2,CASSAPDREYDYGYTF
TRBV20-1,TRBJ1-3,CSARDPLGLSSGNTIYF
TRBV4-1,TRBJ2-1,CASSQDPAAGGYNEQFF
TRBV28,TRBJ2-5,CASSSLLAGGSGETQYF
TRBV9,TRBJ2-1,CASTPSAEPYNEQFF
TRBV7-9,TRBJ2-4,CASSSLTGSDIQYF
TRBV7-2,TRBJ2-5,CASSLASERRGGETQYF
TRBV14,TRBJ2-3,CASTRWTDTQYF
TRBV3-1,TRBJ2-1,CASSQELAGGFNEQFF
TRBV3-1,TRBJ2-7,CASSQSPTSGIYEQYF
TRBV4-3,TRBJ1-1,CASSQDSGGDTEAFF
TRBV28,TRBJ1-1,CASSLFRTTEAFF
TRBV19,TRBJ2-1,CASTPPAGGSYNEQFF
TRBV29-1,TRBJ2-5,CSVEGEPGLLIQETQYF
TRBV28,TRBJ2-3,CASSFPGDTDTQYF
TRBV6-6,TRBJ2-3,CASSLGRSPDTQYF
TRBV5-6,TRBJ2-3,CASSWTSEDTQYF
TRBV7-6,TRBJ1-1,CASSLESGVNTEAFF
TRBV20-1,TRBJ1-4,CSARVYRGNEKLFF
TRBV5-5,TRBJ2-1,CASSSDLYNEQFF
TRBV29-1,TRBJ1-1,CSVRAANTEAFF
TRBV27,TRBJ2-7,CASSFFGGPYEQYF
TRBV6-5,TRBJ1-2,CASSFRAPDYGYTF
TRBV28,TRBJ2-5,CASSPLGKTQYF
TRBV7-8,TRBJ2-7,CASSLRVGSSEGEQYF
TRBV20-1,TRBJ2-5,CRARAGTSYPISETQYF
TRBV27,TRBJ1-4,CASPEQPNEKLFF
TRBV20-1,TRBJ2-7,CSATIGGGGPFYEQYF
TRBV12-3/TRBV12-4,TRBJ2-1,CASSLGTSGHNEQFF
TRBV12-3/TRBV12-4,TRBJ2-3,CASSSSAGFPDTQYF
TRBV19,TRBJ2-1,CASLGQSNEQFF
TRBV27,TRBJ1-2,CASSLARGFDYGYTF
TRBV7-9,TRBJ1-2,CASSFATGKYGYTF
TRBV20-1,TRBJ2-3,CSASRLAGVDTQYF
TRBV12-3/TRBV12-4,TRBJ2-6,CASSLGRDSGANVLTF
TRBV7-6,TRBJ2-2,CASSLQGAFYNAGELFF
TRBV20-1,TRBJ2-2,CSARDAGEAYTGELFF
TRBV6-5,TRBJ2-2,CASSYSSDTGELFF